A selection of T cell receptor beta chains follows, all from one sample in a study of blood T cell repertoires in COVID-19. Here immunoSEQ multiplex PCR was the method, and the copy in TCRdb shows in-frame clones only, minus some. The sample yields some 40,000 clones, 80% seen once. What was sequenced was peripheral blood. The origin of the receptors is a man older than 75 with active or convalescent COVID-19. The CDR3 runs from the conserved cysteine through the conserved F or W. A D gene is named only where the DNA matches it firmly. For some rows the clone size is stated as once, few or many, or as a class when expanded; others skip it.

V gene	CDR3 length	clone size	J gene	D gene	CDR3 DNA	CDR3 protein
TRBV4-1	16	.	TRBJ2-5	TRBD1	TGCGCCAGCAGCCGAGGGACAGGGCCGTACCAAGAGACCCAGTACTTC	CASSRGTGPYQETQYF
TRBV7-9	15	.	TRBJ2-1	TRBD2	TGTGCCAGCAGCCCCCCAGCGGGAGGAGGCAATGAGCAGTTCTTC	CASSPPAGGGNEQFF
TRBV28	15	.	TRBJ2-3	TRBD1	TGTGCCAGCAGTTTCGGACAGGGGCTCACAGATACGCAGTATTTT	CASSFGQGLTDTQYF
TRBV5-1	15	.	TRBJ1-4	.	TGCGCCAGCAGCTCCTCTGACAGGACTAATGAAAAACTGTTTTTT	CASSSSDRTNEKLFF
TRBV4-3	14	.	TRBJ1-4	.	TGCGCCAGCAGCCAAGATGGAGGGAATGAAAAACTGTTTTTT	CASSQDGGNEKLFF
TRBV4-2	13	.	TRBJ1-5	TRBD1	TGTGCCAGCAGAGGACAGGGCAATCAGCCCCAGCATTTT	CASRGQGNQPQHF
TRBV28	15	few	TRBJ1-3	.	TGTGCCAGCAGTTTTCAAGGGGCTAGTGGAAACACCATATATTTT	CASSFQGASGNTIYF
TRBV5-4	15	.	TRBJ1-2	TRBD1	TGTGCCAGCAGCTTAAACAGGGGGCTGAACTATGGCTACACCTTC	CASSLNRGLNYGYTF
TRBV12-3/TRBV12-4	13	few	TRBJ1-1	TRBD1	TGTGCCAGCAGCACGACAGGGTACACTGAAGCTTTCTTT	CASSTTGYTEAFF
TRBV25-1	15	.	TRBJ1-1	.	TGTGCCAGCAGTGAATGGGACAAAACCGGGACTGAAGCTTTCTTT	CASSEWDKTGTEAFF
TRBV9	15	.	TRBJ2-1	TRBD2	TGTGCCAGCAGCGAGACTAGCGGAGGGGGCAATGAGCAGTTCTTC	CASSETSGGGNEQFF
TRBV7-2	14	.	TRBJ1-1	TRBD1	TGTGCCAGCAGCTCCTCGGACAGGGCCACTGAAGCTTTCTTT	CASSSSDRATEAFF
TRBV19	14	.	TRBJ2-3	.	TGTGCCAGTAGGCCTAGAGCGGACACAGATACGCAGTATTTT	CASRPRADTDTQYF
TRBV28	14	.	TRBJ1-2	TRBD1	TGTGCCAGCAGTTTATCGACAGGGAACTATGGCTACACCTTC	CASSLSTGNYGYTF
TRBV15	13	once	TRBJ1-1	.	TGTGCCACCAGCCTCCAGGCGAGCACTGAAGCTTTCTTT	CATSLQASTEAFF
TRBV29-1	13	.	TRBJ1-1	.	TGCAGCGTTTGGTACAACGCGGCCACTGAAGCTTTCTTT	CSVWYNAATEAFF
TRBV5-1	13	few	TRBJ2-1	.	TGCGCCAGCAGCATCGACTACTACAATGAGCAGTTCTTC	CASSIDYYNEQFF
TRBV7-2	14	.	TRBJ2-5	.	TGTGCCAGCAGCTTAGGCATGGCTCTGGAGACCCAGTACTTC	CASSLGMALETQYF
TRBV28	14	few	TRBJ1-5	.	TGTGCCAGCAGTTTGGCACAGGGTTTTCAGCCCCAGCATTTT	CASSLAQGFQPQHF
TRBV29-1	11	.	TRBJ2-7	.	TGCAGCGTTGTACGGTCCTACGAGCAGTACTTC	CSVVRSYEQYF
TRBV9	15	.	TRBJ2-5	TRBD2	TGTGCCAGCAGCGCCGCGGGGGGCGGCCAAGAGACCCAGTACTTC	CASSAAGGGQETQYF
TRBV6-1	15	.	TRBJ2-2	TRBD1	TGTGCCAGCAGTGAAGGGGGGACAGGGGCCGGGGAGCTGTTTTTT	CASSEGGTGAGELFF
TRBV30	15	.	TRBJ1-5	.	TGTGCCTGGAGTGCGTCAGGTTATAGCAATCAGCCCCAGCATTTT	CAWSASGYSNQPQHF
TRBV18	17	.	TRBJ1-6	.	TGTGCCAGCTCACCGCGTCCTGGGGAGGACCTTAATTCACCCCTCCACTTT	CASSPRPGEDLNSPLHF
TRBV7-9	16	few	TRBJ1-4	.	TGTGCCAGCAGCTCCGTATTGACAGCCTCAGGAGAAAAACTGTTTTTT	CASSSVLTASGEKLFF
TRBV6-5	14	.	TRBJ2-3	TRBD1	TGTGCCACCGTAGGGCAGGGGGCATCAGATACGCAGTATTTT	CATVGQGASDTQYF
TRBV11-2	15	medium-sized	TRBJ1-2	.	TGTGCCAGCAGCTTAGGCGTCACCGGAGGCGCTGGCTACACCTTC	CASSLGVTGGAGYTF
TRBV28	14	.	TRBJ1-4	.	TGTGCCAGCAGAGCCGGGGGGACTAATGAAAAACTGTTTTTT	CASRAGGTNEKLFF
TRBV4-1	13	.	TRBJ2-5	.	TGCGCCAGCAGCCAAGAACCGGGGGAGACCCAGTACTTC	CASSQEPGETQYF
TRBV11-2	16	.	TRBJ2-5	TRBD1	TGTGCCAGCAGCTTCGGACGACAGGGGGCCTATGAGACCCAGTACTTC	CASSFGRQGAYETQYF
TRBV5-1	14	.	TRBJ1-2	.	TGCGCCAGCAGCTTGGCCCCGGAGAACTATGGCTACACCTTC	CASSLAPENYGYTF
TRBV12-3/TRBV12-4	13	.	TRBJ1-1	.	TGTGCCAGCGGGTGGGGAGAGAACACTGAAGCTTTCTTT	CASGWGENTEAFF
TRBV7-3	14	many	TRBJ2-1	.	TGTGCCAGCAGCTTAATCGGGGCCTACAATGAGCAGTTCTTC	CASSLIGAYNEQFF
TRBV7-9	15	.	TRBJ2-7	.	TGTGCCAGCAGCTTCTACCGGACTGGGGACTACGAGCAGTACTTC	CASSFYRTGDYEQYF
TRBV11-2	12	.	TRBJ2-5	.	TGTGCCAGCAACTCCTACCAAGAGACCCAGTACTTC	CASNSYQETQYF
TRBV4-3	16	few	TRBJ1-1	.	TGCGCCAGCAGCCAAGGAGGATACTCCATGAACACTGAAGCTTTCTTT	CASSQGGYSMNTEAFF
TRBV5-1	16	.	TRBJ2-2	TRBD1	TGCGCCAGCAGCCTTGACAGGGGGACGGGCACCGGGGAGCTGTTTTTT	CASSLDRGTGTGELFF
TRBV6-5	12	.	TRBJ1-5	.	TGTGCCACGGAGGTGGGACTCCAGCCCCAGCATTTT	CATEVGLQPQHF
TRBV29-1	14	.	TRBJ1-1	TRBD1	TGCAGCGTTACTATGGGACAGGGGAAGGATGAAGCTTTCTTT	CSVTMGQGKDEAFF
TRBV7-6	15	.	TRBJ2-1	.	TGTGCCAGCAGCTTAGCGGCTAGCTCCTACAATGAGCAGTTCTTC	CASSLAASSYNEQFF
TRBV4-3	17	.	TRBJ1-1	TRBD1	TGCGCCAGCAGCCAAACCGGGACAGGGGCCCGCCTGACTGAAGCTTTCTTT	CASSQTGTGARLTEAFF
TRBV7-3	16	once	TRBJ2-5	TRBD2	TGTGCCAGCAGCGAGGGGACTAGCGGGAGCCAAGAGACCCAGTACTTC	CASSEGTSGSQETQYF
TRBV3-1/TRBV3-2	11	few	TRBJ2-7	.	TGTGCCAGCAGCCTCCGCTACGAGCAGTACTTC	CASSLRYEQYF
TRBV6-5	16	once	TRBJ1-6	.	TGTGCCAGCAGTTATGATCAGGGTGACGATAATTCACCCCTCCACTTT	CASSYDQGDDNSPLHF
TRBV27	17	.	TRBJ2-1	TRBD1	TGTGCCGTAAAAGGGCGTACCGGGACAGGGTTCTACAATGAGCAGTTCTTC	CAVKGRTGTGFYNEQFF
TRBV11-2	15	.	TRBJ1-2	TRBD1	TGTGCCAGCAGCCTACGGGACAGAAGTAACTATGGCTACACCTTC	CASSLRDRSNYGYTF
TRBV28	15	.	TRBJ1-6	TRBD1	TGTGCCACCCGAGGCCCGGGGGGGACAGGGTCACCCCTCCACTTT	CATRGPGGTGSPLHF
TRBV5-4	16	.	TRBJ2-3	TRBD2	TGTGCCAGCAGCCCTCCGGGACTAGCAGACCCGGGTACGCAGTATTTT	CASSPPGLADPGTQYF
TRBV15	18	few	TRBJ2-2	TRBD2	TGTGCCACCAGCAGCGAGTTAGCGGGAGGGGTGAACACCGGGGAGCTGTTTTTT	CATSSELAGGVNTGELFF
TRBV19	15	.	TRBJ2-3	.	TGTGCCAGTAGTAGCCCAGGGGACGGCACAGATACGCAGTATTTT	CASSSPGDGTDTQYF
TRBV5-1	15	.	TRBJ1-1	.	TGCGCCAGCAGCTTGTTTTGGGGAGGGAAGACTGAAGCTTTCTTT	CASSLFWGGKTEAFF
TRBV25-1	15	.	TRBJ1-6	TRBD1	TGTGCCAGCCGGCCACCGGACAGGGGGAATTCACCCCTCCACTTT	CASRPPDRGNSPLHF
TRBV11-1	14	.	TRBJ2-1	TRBD2	TGTGCCAGCAGCAAAGCGGGAGGCTACAATGAGCAGTTCTTC	CASSKAGGYNEQFF
TRBV19	13	.	TRBJ2-7	.	TGTGCCAGTAGTATAGGACAGCGTGGGGAGCAGTACTTC	CASSIGQRGEQYF